This T cell receptor (beta chain) originates from a study of cytomegalovirus exposure and HLA in healthy donors. General study findings and limits: The study designated roughly 150 TCR beta chains cytomegalovirus-associated. A prior analysis recorded that most TCR beta V segments were productive about 87% or about 30% of the time. In a later analysis, a missense DCLRE1C variant was linked to TCR beta V- and J-gene trimming.

The PCR made use of 60 Vbeta and 13 Jbeta primers. The method was immunoSEQ multiplex PCR; TCRdb's version includes in-frame clones alone and lacks a portion of them. The table includes around 130,000 clones, about 9.4% detected once. Remarks on this clone: Its specificity is unknown.

The germline CDR1 and CDR2 sequences are SNHLY and FYNNEI. V lost 11 bases to trimming and J lost 2 bases; unmatched junction nucleotides: 8. The CDR3 loop spans 13 amino acids. The TCR was taken from a woman in her 40s in good health and CMV-seropositive. The chain carries TRBV2 and TRBJ2-7, with 8 nucleotides matching TRBD1. Sequencing input: PBMCs. The CDR3 spells CAGGQGQPYEQYF. CDR3 DNA: TGTGCCGGAGGACAGGGCCAACCCTACGAGCAGTACTTC.